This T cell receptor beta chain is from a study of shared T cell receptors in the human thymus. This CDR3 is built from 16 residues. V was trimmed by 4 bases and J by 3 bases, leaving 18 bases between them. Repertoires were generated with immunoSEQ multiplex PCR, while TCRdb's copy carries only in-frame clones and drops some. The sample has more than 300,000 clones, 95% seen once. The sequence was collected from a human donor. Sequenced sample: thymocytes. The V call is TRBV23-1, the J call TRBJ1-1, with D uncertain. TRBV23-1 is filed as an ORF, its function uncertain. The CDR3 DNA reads TGCGCCAGCAGTCTCCCTGGGGAGATAAAGTACACTGAAGCTTTCTTT. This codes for CASSLPGEIKYTEAFF.